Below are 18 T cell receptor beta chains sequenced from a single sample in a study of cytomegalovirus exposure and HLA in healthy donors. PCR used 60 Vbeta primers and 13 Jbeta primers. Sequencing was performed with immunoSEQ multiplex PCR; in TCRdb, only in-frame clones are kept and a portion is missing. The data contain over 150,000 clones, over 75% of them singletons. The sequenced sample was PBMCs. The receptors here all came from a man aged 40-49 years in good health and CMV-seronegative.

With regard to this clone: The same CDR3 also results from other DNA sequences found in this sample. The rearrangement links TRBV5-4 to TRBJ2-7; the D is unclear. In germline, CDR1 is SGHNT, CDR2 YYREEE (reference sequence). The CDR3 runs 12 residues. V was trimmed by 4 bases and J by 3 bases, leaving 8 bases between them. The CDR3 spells CASSGGSYEQYF. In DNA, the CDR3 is TGTGCCAGCAGCGGCGGCAGCTACGAGCAGTACTTC.

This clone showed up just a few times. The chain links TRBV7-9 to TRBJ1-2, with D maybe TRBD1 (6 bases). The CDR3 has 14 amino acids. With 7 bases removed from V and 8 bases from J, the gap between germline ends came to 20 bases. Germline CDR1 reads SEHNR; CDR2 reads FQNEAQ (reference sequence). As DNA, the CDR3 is TGTGCCAGCACCAATCTGGGGGGGGCTGGAGGCTACACCTTC. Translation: CASTNLGGAGGYTF.

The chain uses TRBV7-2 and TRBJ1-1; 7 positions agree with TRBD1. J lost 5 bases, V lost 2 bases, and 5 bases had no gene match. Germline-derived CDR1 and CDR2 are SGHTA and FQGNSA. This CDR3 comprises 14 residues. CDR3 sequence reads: CASSLSGGWTEAFF. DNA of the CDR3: TGTGCCAGCAGCTTATCAGGGGGTTGGACTGAAGCTTTCTTT.

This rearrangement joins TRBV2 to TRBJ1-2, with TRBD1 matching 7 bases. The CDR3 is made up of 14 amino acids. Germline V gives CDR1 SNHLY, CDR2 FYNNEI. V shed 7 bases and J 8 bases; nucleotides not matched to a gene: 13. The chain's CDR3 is CASTETDRASGYTF. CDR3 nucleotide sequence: TGTGCCAGCACCGAAACCGACAGGGCGAGCGGCTACACCTTC.

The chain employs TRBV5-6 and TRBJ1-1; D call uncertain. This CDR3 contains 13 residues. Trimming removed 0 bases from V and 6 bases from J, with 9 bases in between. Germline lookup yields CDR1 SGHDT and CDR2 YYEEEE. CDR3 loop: CASSLGETPEAFF. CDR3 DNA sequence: TGTGCCAGCAGCTTGGGAGAAACCCCTGAAGCTTTCTTT. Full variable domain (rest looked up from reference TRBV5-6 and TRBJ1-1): DAGVTQSPTHLIKTRGQQVTLRCSPKSGHDTVSWYQQALGQGPQFIFQYYEEEERQRGNFPDRFSGHQFPNYSSELNVNALLLGDSALYLCASSLGETPEAFFGQGTRLTVV.

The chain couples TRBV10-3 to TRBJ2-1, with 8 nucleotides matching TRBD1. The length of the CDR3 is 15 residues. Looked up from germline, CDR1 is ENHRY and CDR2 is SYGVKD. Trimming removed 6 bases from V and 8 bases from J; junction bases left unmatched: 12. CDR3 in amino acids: CAISPGQGVVYEQFF. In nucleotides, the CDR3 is TGTGCCATCAGCCCCGGACAGGGAGTAGTGTATGAGCAGTTCTTC.

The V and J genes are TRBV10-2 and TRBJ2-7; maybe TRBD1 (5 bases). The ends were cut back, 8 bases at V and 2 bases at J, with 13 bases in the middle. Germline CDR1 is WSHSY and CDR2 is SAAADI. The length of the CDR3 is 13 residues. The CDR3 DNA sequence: TGCGCCAGCTCGACAGTGGAGACCTACGAGCAGTACTTC. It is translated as CASSTVETYEQYF.

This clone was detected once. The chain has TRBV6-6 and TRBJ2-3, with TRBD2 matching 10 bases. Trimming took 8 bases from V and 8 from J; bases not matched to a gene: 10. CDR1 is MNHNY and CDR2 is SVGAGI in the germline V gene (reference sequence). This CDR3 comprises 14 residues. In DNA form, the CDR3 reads TGTGCCAGCTGTGGAGCGGGGGGGGAGGCTACGCAGTATTTT. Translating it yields CASCGAGGEATQYF.

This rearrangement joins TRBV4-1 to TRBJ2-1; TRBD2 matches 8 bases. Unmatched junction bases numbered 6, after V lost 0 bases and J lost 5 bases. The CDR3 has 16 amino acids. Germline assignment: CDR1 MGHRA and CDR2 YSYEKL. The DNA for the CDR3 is TGCGCCAGCAGCCAAGAGGGGACTAGGGGCCACAATGAGCAGTTCTTC. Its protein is CASSQEGTRGHNEQFF.

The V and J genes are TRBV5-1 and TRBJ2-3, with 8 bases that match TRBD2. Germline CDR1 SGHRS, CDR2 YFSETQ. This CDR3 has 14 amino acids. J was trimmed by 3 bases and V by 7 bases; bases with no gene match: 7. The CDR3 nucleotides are TGCGCCAGCCTACGGGAGGGGTGGACAGATACGCAGTATTTT. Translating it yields CASLREGWTDTQYF.

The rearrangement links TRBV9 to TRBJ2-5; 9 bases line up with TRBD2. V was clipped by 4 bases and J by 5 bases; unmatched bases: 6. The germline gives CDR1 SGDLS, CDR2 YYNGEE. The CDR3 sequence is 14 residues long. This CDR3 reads CASSISGGMETQYF. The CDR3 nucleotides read TGTGCCAGCAGCATAAGCGGGGGGATGGAGACCCAGTACTTC.

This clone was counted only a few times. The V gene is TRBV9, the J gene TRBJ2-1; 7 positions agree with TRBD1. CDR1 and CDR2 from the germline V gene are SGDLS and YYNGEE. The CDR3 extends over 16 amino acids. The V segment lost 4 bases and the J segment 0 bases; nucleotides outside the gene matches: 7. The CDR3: CASSRRGQSSYNEQFF. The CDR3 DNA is TGTGCCAGCAGCCGTAGGGGACAGAGCTCCTACAATGAGCAGTTCTTC.

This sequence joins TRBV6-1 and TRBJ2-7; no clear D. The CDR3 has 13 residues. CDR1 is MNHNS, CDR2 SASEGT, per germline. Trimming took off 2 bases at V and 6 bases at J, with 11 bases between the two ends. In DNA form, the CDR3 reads TGTGCCAGCAGTGAATTCCCGGCAGGCGAGCAGTACTTC. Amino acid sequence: CASSEFPAGEQYF.

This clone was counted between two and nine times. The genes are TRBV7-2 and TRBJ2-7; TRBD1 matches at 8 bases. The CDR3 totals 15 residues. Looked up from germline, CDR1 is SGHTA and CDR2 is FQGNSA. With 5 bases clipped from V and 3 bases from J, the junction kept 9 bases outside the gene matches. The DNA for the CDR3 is TGTGCCAGCAGCATCAGGGGGCGCGAACACTACGAGCAGTACTTC. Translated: CASSIRGREHYEQYF.

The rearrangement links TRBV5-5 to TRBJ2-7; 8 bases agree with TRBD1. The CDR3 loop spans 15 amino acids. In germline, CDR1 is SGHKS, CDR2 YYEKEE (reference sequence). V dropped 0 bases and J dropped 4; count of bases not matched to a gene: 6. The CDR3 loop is CASSLVQGAAYEQYF. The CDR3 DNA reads TGTGCCAGCAGCTTGGTTCAGGGGGCGGCTTACGAGCAGTACTTC.

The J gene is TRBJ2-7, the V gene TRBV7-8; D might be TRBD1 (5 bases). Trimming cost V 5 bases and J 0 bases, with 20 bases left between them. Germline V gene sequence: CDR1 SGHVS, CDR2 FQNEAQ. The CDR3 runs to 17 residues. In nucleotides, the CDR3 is TGTGCCAGCAGCCCGACCTTGGGGTTGACAGACTCCTACGAGCAGTACTTC. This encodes CASSPTLGLTDSYEQYF.

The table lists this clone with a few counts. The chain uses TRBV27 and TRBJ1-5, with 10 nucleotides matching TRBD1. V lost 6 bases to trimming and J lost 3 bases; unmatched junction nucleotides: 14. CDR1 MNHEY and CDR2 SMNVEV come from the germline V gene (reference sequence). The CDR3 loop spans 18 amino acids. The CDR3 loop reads CASSLRYPGQGHNQPQHF. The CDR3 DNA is TGTGCCAGCAGCCTACGATATCCGGGACAGGGGCACAATCAGCCCCAGCATTTT.

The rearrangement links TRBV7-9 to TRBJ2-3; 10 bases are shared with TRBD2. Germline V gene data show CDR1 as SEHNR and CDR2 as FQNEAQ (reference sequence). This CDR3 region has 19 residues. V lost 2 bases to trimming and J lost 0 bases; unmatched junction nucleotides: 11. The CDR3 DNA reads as TGTGCCAGCAGCTTATTCTCAAGCGGGGGGGGTGCTAGCACAGATACGCAGTATTTT. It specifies CASSLFSSGGGASTDTQYF. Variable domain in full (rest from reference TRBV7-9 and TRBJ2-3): DTGVSQNPRHKITKRGQNVTFRCDPISEHNRLYWYRQTLGQGPEFLTYFQNEAQLEKSRLLSDRFSAERPKGSFSTLEIQRTEQGDSAMYLCASSLFSSGGGASTDTQYFGPGTRLTVL.